This is a list of T cell receptor beta chains from one sample in a study of tumor-infiltrating lymphocytes in localized non-small cell lung cancer. Repertoires were generated with immunoSEQ multiplex PCR, while TCRdb's copy carries only in-frame clones and drops some. Among fewer than 15,000 clones listed, around four fifths were seen once. Input material: uninvolved lung tissue not adjacent to the tumor. These receptors all stem from a human donor with non-small cell lung cancer. Each CDR3 is given with its conserved first and last residue.

>TRBJ1-6|TRBV2
CASSTDRALNSPLHF
>TRBJ2-5|TRBV5-5
CASSPDLAGTQYF
>TRBJ2-1|TRBV19
CATSEAPGQGEQFF
>TRBJ2-2|TRBV4-2
CASSQFSRGSTGELFF
>TRBJ1-6|TRBV2
CASRRDRVDNSPLHF
>TRBJ1-2|TRBV5-1
CASSLEQGRNGYTF
>TRBJ2-1|TRBV19
CASQNPGQGASGEQFF
>TRBJ2-3|TRBV4-3
CASSRDRGTDTQYF
>TRBJ2-1|TRBV27
CASSLGVYIYNEQFF
>TRBJ2-3|TRBV10-3
CAIRVDRGVTDTQYF
>TRBJ2-1|TRBV2
CASKTTSGGHNEQFF
>TRBJ2-2|TRBV7-8
CASSFAQGGGGELFF
>TRBJ1-2|TRBV6-5
CASSYQNRGGYTF
>TRBJ1-3|TRBV5-5
CASSLGQGGSSGNTIYF
>TRBJ1-4|TRBV2
CASSQTGAEEKLFF
>TRBJ2-3|TRBV5-1
CASSLSSGGAGDTQYF
>TRBJ2-3|TRBV6-1
CASSERGRQTDTQYF
>TRBJ2-2|TRBV5-4
CASSSTLGGGAIRELFF
>TRBJ1-2|TRBV30
CAWSGTGFNYGYTF
>TRBJ2-7|TRBV11-3
CASSPTGADRGKYF
>TRBJ2-7|TRBV7-2
CASTLVYEQYF
>TRBJ2-3|TRBV10-3
CAISRSERTDTQYF
>TRBJ1-1|TRBV7-6
CASSLSVNGATEAFF
>TRBJ2-2|TRBV19
CASMSTNTGELFF
>TRBJ2-5|TRBV5-4
CASRSQGLAQETQYF
>TRBJ1-1|TRBV4-1
CASSHTTSGTGNTEAFF
>TRBJ2-3|TRBV5-1
CASSLARTGGSDTQYF
>TRBJ2-7|TRBV29-1
CSVLPKPSGEQYF
>TRBJ1-1|TRBV25-1
CASSDPRTGDTEAFF
>TRBJ2-1|TRBV29-1
CSVSGGSKGEQFF
>TRBJ2-7|TRBV2
CASSPRSTVISYEQYF
>TRBJ2-3|TRBV29-1
CSVDSVLGTDTQYF
>TRBJ2-5|TRBV6-5
CASKSGGQETQYF
>TRBJ2-4|TRBV4-1
CASSLVWTSGGGIAKNIQYF
>TRBJ1-5|TRBV27
CASMSGGGYSNQPQHF
>TRBJ1-2|TRBV9
CASSAPNGAGGGYTF
>TRBJ2-4|TRBV30
CAWVGGGAVSAKNIQYF
>TRBJ1-1|TRBV5-1
CASSRAGGAEAFF
>TRBJ1-2|TRBV5-1
CASSLTGGFYGYTF
>TRBJ2-7|TRBV7-2
CASSLVSGGAYEQYF
>TRBJ2-3|TRBV9
CASSVVSGGRDTQYF
>TRBJ1-1|TRBV5-8
CASGQLNTEAFF
>TRBJ1-2|TRBV11-2
CASSPEGQGLRGYTF
>TRBJ1-1|TRBV21-1
CASSKPRGSVGGGRGHTEAFF
>TRBJ1-5|TRBV7-2
CASSLLRDQPQHF
>TRBJ2-5|TRBV18
CASSPPSFGETQYF
>TRBJ1-1|TRBV4-1
CASSRPNTEAFF
>TRBJ1-2|TRBV11-3
CASRISGFGYTF
>TRBJ1-1|TRBV19
CASVHRALNTEAFF
>TRBJ2-2|TRBV30
CAWSVSLGELFF
>TRBJ2-6|TRBV30
CAWSFQTWANVLTF
>TRBJ2-7|TRBV27
CASSSGQGLSKQYF
>TRBJ2-1|TRBV2
CASSLGQAQANEQFF
>TRBJ1-3|TRBV30
CAWSNRGPSGNTIYF
>TRBJ1-1|TRBV19
CASSGSLEAFF
>TRBJ1-4|TRBV7-6
CASSLDRNEKLFF
>TRBJ1-6|TRBV6-1
CASSGRQRLYSPLHF
>TRBJ1-1|TRBV19
CASSMTGNTEAFF
>TRBJ2-1|TRBV6-5
CASSPTGQGVNEQFF
>TRBJ2-7|TRBV29-1
CSVEGGSRNEQYF